A single sample gave rise to the 17 T cell receptor beta chains below, sequenced in a study of CXCR3-negative and CXCR3-positive naive CD8 T cells. Study-level findings and limits: TRB CDR3 hydrophobicity was greater in CXCR3-positive naive cells than in CXCR3-negative naive cells.

With UMI labels, 5' RACE was used to prepare the TRB cDNA libraries. TCRdb re-called the 5' RACE reads; every CDR3 protein appears as one record, without DNA. The listing records more than 80,000 distinct CDR3 sequences. These receptors lack a known antigen. The sample taken for sequencing was naive CXCR3+ CD8+ T cells from blood. As to subset: CD45RO-CCR7+CD27+CD95- naive CD8+ T cells expressing CXCR3 (TNR3+). The receptors originated from a human donor in good health. Some clones in this sample may be carry-over from other donors' samples.

This chain joins TRBV28 and TRBJ1-1. Looked up from germline, CDR1 is MDHEN and CDR2 is SYDVKM. The CDR3 is 13 residues long. The CDR3 loop reads CASTLGGFTEAFF.

The chain uses TRBV18 and TRBJ2-2; TCRdb calls TRBD1, which cannot be checked without DNA. Germline V lookup: CDR1 KGHSH, CDR2 LQKENI. The CDR3 has 16 amino acids. The CDR3 spells CASSPPSSGGTGELFF.

The chain employs TRBV7-3 and TRBJ2-1; the D call from TCRdb, TRBD2, cannot be confirmed without DNA. This CDR3 comprises 14 residues. Germline CDR1 reads SGHTA; CDR2 reads FQGTGA. The CDR3 is CASSFGTSSNEQFF.

CDR3 sequence: CASRTGGFNEQFF. This chain connects TRBV28 to TRBJ2-1; TCRdb names TRBD1, which stays unverified in the absence of DNA. Germline V gene sequence: CDR1 MDHEN, CDR2 SYDVKM. This CDR3 is 13 amino acids long.

This chain links TRBV27 with TRBJ2-7; the TCRdb D gene call, TRBD1, has no DNA to confirm it. Germline V gives CDR1 MNHEY, CDR2 SMNVEV (reference sequence). The CDR3 totals 12 residues. CDR3 sequence: CASSLPGNEQYF.

V and J are TRBV20-1 and TRBJ1-1; the D call of TRBD1 rests on TCRdb alone, since no DNA is present to check it. Germline V lookup: CDR1 DFQATT, CDR2 SNEGSKA (reference sequence). The CDR3 has 11 residues. This CDR3 reads CSAGAGTEAFF.

This chain links TRBV3-1 with TRBJ1-1; TCRdb returns TRBD1, unconfirmable since there is no DNA. Germline V gives CDR1 LGHDT, CDR2 YNNKEL (reference sequence). CDR3 size: 14 residues. The CDR3 sequence: CASSQGGAGTEAFF.

This chain links TRBV4-3 with TRBJ1-1; the D call of TRBD1 rests on TCRdb alone, since no DNA is present to check it. The CDR3 is made up of 14 amino acids. The germline gives CDR1 LGHNA, CDR2 YSLEER. The CDR3 here is CASSQGRQGTEAFF.

The chain is built from TRBV2 and TRBJ2-1; lacking DNA, the TRBD2 call made by TCRdb goes unchecked. This CDR3 comprises 15 residues. Germline V lookup: CDR1 SNHLY, CDR2 FYNNEI. CDR3 sequence reads: CASKSGRAMGNEQFF.

This sequence joins TRBV27 and TRBJ2-7; TCRdb selects TRBD2, and the lack of DNA leaves this call unchecked. CDR3 length: 14 residues. The germline CDR1 and CDR2 sequences are MNHEY and SMNVEV (reference sequence). The CDR3 is CASSYSLAIDEQYF.

V is TRBV7-9 and J is TRBJ2-1; no DNA is available, so the TRBD1 call from TCRdb remains unchecked. The germline gives CDR1 SEHNR, CDR2 FQNEAQ (reference sequence). CDR3 size: 16 residues. The CDR3 protein is CASSPLQGSSYNEQFF.

The V and J genes are TRBV9 and TRBJ2-5. The CDR3 contains 13 residues. The V gene's germline CDR1 is SGDLS and CDR2 YYNGEE. The CDR3: CASSVGDKETQYF.

V and J are TRBV14 and TRBJ2-7; TCRdb indicates TRBD1, and absent DNA this call remains unverified. Germline CDR1 reads SGHDN; CDR2 reads FVKESK. This CDR3 comprises 13 residues. The CDR3 loop is CASSRLEGDEQYF.

V gene TRBV11-2 combines with J gene TRBJ2-7; the TCRdb call, TRBD2, lacks DNA for checking. Germline CDR1 is SGHAT and CDR2 is FQNNGV. The CDR3 length is 16 residues. CDR3 in amino acids: CASSFQSGSLIYEQYF.

The J gene is TRBJ2-7, the V gene TRBV5-1; the D gene TCRdb calls, TRBD1, cannot be checked with no DNA. CDR1 and CDR2 from the germline V gene are SGHRS and YFSETQ. CDR3 length equals 17 residues. The CDR3: CASSLVNRVPISDEQYF.

The chain recombines TRBV12-3 or TRBV12-4 with TRBJ1-1; TCRdb selects TRBD1, and the lack of DNA leaves this call unchecked. The CDR3 is 13 amino acids. The CDR3: CASSTGRSTEAFF.

The rearrangement links TRBV15 to TRBJ2-2. The CDR3 has 12 amino acids. The V gene's germline CDR1 is LNHNV and CDR2 YYDKDF (reference sequence). CDR3 protein: CATSRDHGELFF. The variable domain in full, with the rest retrieved from reference TRBV15 and TRBJ2-2, is DAMVIQNPRYQVTQFGKPVTLSCSQTLNHNVMYWYQQKSSQAPKLLFHYYDKDFNNEADTPDNFQSRRPNTSFCFLDIRSPGLGDTAMYLCATSRDHGELFFGEGSRLTVL.